This T cell receptor (beta chain) was sequenced for a study of blood T cell repertoires in COVID-19. Living in 25 or so US areas, the participants were between roughly 18 and 89 years of age. Symptom resolution, clearance, or two negative PCRs marked donors in Cohort 3 as recovered. TCRdb's table, derived via immunoSEQ multiplex PCR, lists solely in-frame clones and lacks some. The sample includes approximately 230,000 clones, almost 85% of them seen just once. With V trimmed by 2 bases and J by 2 bases, 8 bases remained unmatched. From germline, CDR1 is SGHRS and CDR2 YFSETQ. There are 19 residues in the CDR3.

The clonotype comes from a man in his forties or fifties who had recovered from COVID-19. The V and J genes are TRBV5-1 and TRBJ2-3; 16 nucleotides match TRBD2. The sequenced sample was PBMCs or T cells enriched from blood (not recorded which). The CDR3 reads CASSFTGLAGGPDTDTQYF. For the CDR3, the DNA is TGCGCCAGCAGCTTTACGGGACTAGCGGGAGGGCCCGACACAGATACGCAGTATTTT.